This is a list of T cell receptor beta chains from one sample in a study of PD-L1 blockade in urothelial cancer. Using immunoSEQ multiplex PCR, the repertoire was profiled, and TCRdb retains in-frame clones only, with some absent. The sample contains about 74,000 clones, about 90% of which appear only once. Source: PBMCs, taken around atezolizumab (anti-PD-L1) treatment. These receptors were collected from a man in his 70s with urothelial cancer. Both conserved end residues are part of each CDR3. A D gene is named only where the DNA matches it firmly. Size tells how often a clone was seen (once, few, many) or the class of an expanded clone, and some rows leave it out.

abundance: once; j_gene: TRBJ2-3; d_gene: NA; v_gene: TRBV19; CDR3nt: TGTGCCAGTAATCCCCGAGATGGAGATACGCAGTATTTT; CDR3aa: CASNPRDGDTQYF
abundance: once; j_gene: TRBJ2-3; d_gene: TRBD1; v_gene: TRBV5-1; CDR3nt: TGCGCCAGCAGCTTGCGGACAGGGGCCACAGATACGCAGTATTTT; CDR3aa: CASSLRTGATDTQYF
abundance: NA; j_gene: TRBJ2-3; d_gene: TRBD1; v_gene: TRBV12-5; CDR3nt: TGTGCTAGTGGTCCGGGACAGGGGGCGCGTGATACGCAGTATTTT; CDR3aa: CASGPGQGARDTQYF
abundance: NA; j_gene: TRBJ2-1; d_gene: TRBD2; v_gene: TRBV10-3; CDR3nt: TGTGCCATCAGTGAGTCTACTAGCGGGAGTAAGAGCTCCTACAATGAGCAGTTCTTC; CDR3aa: CAISESTSGSKSSYNEQFF
abundance: NA; j_gene: TRBJ2-3; d_gene: TRBD2; v_gene: TRBV27; CDR3nt: TGTGCCAGCAGTTTATATAGCGGGGACACAGATACGCAGTATTTT; CDR3aa: CASSLYSGDTDTQYF
abundance: NA; j_gene: TRBJ2-7; d_gene: TRBD1; v_gene: TRBV9; CDR3nt: TGTGCCAGCAGCGTAGGAGACAGGGGAACCTACGAGCAGTACTTC; CDR3aa: CASSVGDRGTYEQYF
abundance: NA; j_gene: TRBJ2-1; d_gene: TRBD2; v_gene: TRBV6-4; CDR3nt: TGTGCCAGCAGGCGGCTAGCGGGAGGCGGGACCTCCAATGAGCAGTTCTTC; CDR3aa: CASRRLAGGGTSNEQFF
abundance: NA; j_gene: TRBJ2-7; d_gene: TRBD1; v_gene: TRBV5-1; CDR3nt: TGCGCCAGCAGCTTGGCCACCCAGGGGGCCGAGCAGTACTTC; CDR3aa: CASSLATQGAEQYF
abundance: NA; j_gene: TRBJ1-2; d_gene: NA; v_gene: TRBV6-5; CDR3nt: TGTGCCAGCAGTTCCTTTACGACAGTTAACTATGGCTACACCTTC; CDR3aa: CASSSFTTVNYGYTF
abundance: NA; j_gene: TRBJ1-2; d_gene: NA; v_gene: TRBV28; CDR3nt: TGTGCCAGCACGGCGTCGGGGGGCTACACCTTC; CDR3aa: CASTASGGYTF
abundance: NA; j_gene: TRBJ1-2; d_gene: TRBD1; v_gene: TRBV29-1; CDR3nt: TGCAGCGTAAAGGGACAGGGGGCGGACTATGGCTACACCTTC; CDR3aa: CSVKGQGADYGYTF
abundance: NA; j_gene: TRBJ1-5; d_gene: NA; v_gene: TRBV21-1; CDR3nt: TGTGCCAGCAGCAATATAAGACAATTTTGTGGGAATCAGCCCCAGCATTTT; CDR3aa: CASSNIRQFCGNQPQHF
abundance: NA; j_gene: TRBJ2-3; d_gene: TRBD2; v_gene: TRBV30; CDR3nt: TGTGCCTGGCGTAGCGGGAGGGCCGGGGATACGCAGTATTTT; CDR3aa: CAWRSGRAGDTQYF
abundance: NA; j_gene: TRBJ2-2; d_gene: NA; v_gene: TRBV10-1; CDR3nt: TGCGCCAGCAGTGACTCAGGGTTCGCCGGGGAGCTGTTTTTT; CDR3aa: CASSDSGFAGELFF
abundance: NA; j_gene: TRBJ1-1; d_gene: NA; v_gene: TRBV5-1; CDR3nt: TGCGCCAGCAGCTTGGGGGGGGGCACTGAAGCTTTCTTT; CDR3aa: CASSLGGGTEAFF
abundance: NA; j_gene: TRBJ1-2; d_gene: NA; v_gene: TRBV19; CDR3nt: TGTGCCAGTAGTTCGGAACGGAGCATTAACTATGGCTACACCTTC; CDR3aa: CASSSERSINYGYTF
abundance: NA; j_gene: TRBJ1-1; d_gene: NA; v_gene: TRBV9; CDR3nt: TGTGCCAGCAGCGGGGGGGGGCTGATGAACACTGAAGCTTTCTTT; CDR3aa: CASSGGGLMNTEAFF
abundance: NA; j_gene: TRBJ2-7; d_gene: NA; v_gene: TRBV5-1; CDR3nt: TGCGCCAGCAGCTTGGGTGCCAGCTACGAGCAGTACTTC; CDR3aa: CASSLGASYEQYF
abundance: NA; j_gene: TRBJ2-3; d_gene: TRBD1; v_gene: TRBV5-5; CDR3nt: TGTGCCAGCAGCTTGGTCGGACAGGGGGGATCAAAAGGGCGGCAGTATTTT; CDR3aa: CASSLVGQGGSKGRQYF
abundance: NA; j_gene: TRBJ2-4; d_gene: TRBD1; v_gene: TRBV9; CDR3nt: TGTGCCAGCAGCGCCACCACAGGGGTTGGAATCGGGAACATTCAGTACTTC; CDR3aa: CASSATTGVGIGNIQYF
abundance: NA; j_gene: TRBJ2-7; d_gene: TRBD1; v_gene: TRBV30; CDR3nt: TGTGCCTGGACTCCCCGGGACAGGGTCAGCGGCCCCTACGAGCAGTACTTC; CDR3aa: CAWTPRDRVSGPYEQYF
abundance: NA; j_gene: TRBJ1-2; d_gene: NA; v_gene: TRBV6-1; CDR3nt: TGTGCCAGCAGTCCTAGTGGAGGGCCCTACACCTTC; CDR3aa: CASSPSGGPYTF
abundance: NA; j_gene: TRBJ2-6; d_gene: NA; v_gene: TRBV29-1; CDR3nt: TGCAGCGTGGCTGGACAGCCCTCTGGGGCCAACGTCCTGACTTTC; CDR3aa: CSVAGQPSGANVLTF
abundance: NA; j_gene: TRBJ1-2; d_gene: TRBD1; v_gene: TRBV19; CDR3nt: TGTGCCAGTAGTTGGGTTACGACAGGGACTAACTATGGCTACACCTTC; CDR3aa: CASSWVTTGTNYGYTF
abundance: NA; j_gene: TRBJ2-3; d_gene: NA; v_gene: TRBV19; CDR3nt: TGTGCCAGTAGTACTGCAGGCACAGATACGCAGTATTTT; CDR3aa: CASSTAGTDTQYF
abundance: NA; j_gene: TRBJ1-1; d_gene: TRBD1; v_gene: TRBV7-9; CDR3nt: TGTGCCAGCAGCCCACGCACAGGGGTGAACACTGAAGCTTTCTTT; CDR3aa: CASSPRTGVNTEAFF
abundance: NA; j_gene: TRBJ2-1; d_gene: TRBD2; v_gene: TRBV28; CDR3nt: TGTGCCAGTAAGCGGGACGTCTCCTACAATGAGCAGTTCTTC; CDR3aa: CASKRDVSYNEQFF
abundance: once; j_gene: TRBJ2-1; d_gene: NA; v_gene: TRBV28; CDR3nt: TGTGCCAGCAGCTATGGACAGAATGAGCAGTTCTTC; CDR3aa: CASSYGQNEQFF
abundance: NA; j_gene: TRBJ1-3; d_gene: NA; v_gene: TRBV9; CDR3nt: TGTGCCAGCAGCCCCAGTCCCTCTGGAAACACCATATATTTT; CDR3aa: CASSPSPSGNTIYF